One sample yielded the 30 T cell receptor beta chains listed below, sequenced in a study of OX40 agonist ivuxolimab in advanced cancers. Some clones are missing from TCRdb's copy, which holds only in-frame ones; the method was immunoSEQ multiplex PCR. The data contain about 74,000 clones, around 89% of them singletons. This specimen consisted of CD4+ or CD8+ T cells sorted from blood, obtained in a trial of the OX40 agonist ivuxolimab. These receptors came from an adult with an advanced solid tumor such as melanoma, head and neck, liver or kidney cancer.

This clone was observed once. The V and J genes are TRBV19 and TRBJ2-4; D not resolved. This CDR3 is built from 15 residues. Trimming removed 5 bases from V and 0 bases from J, with 11 bases in between. CDR1 and CDR2 (germline): LNHDA, SQIVND (reference sequence). CDR3 sequence reads: CASSGDGIAKNIQYF. Written as DNA, the CDR3 is TGTGCCAGTAGTGGTGACGGAATAGCCAAAAACATTCAGTACTTC.

The V gene is TRBV27, the J gene TRBJ2-7; 7 bases are a match to TRBD2. The V and J ends lost 1 base and 2 bases, in that order; junction bases with no gene match: 8. Germline CDR1 MNHEY, CDR2 SMNVEV (reference sequence). CDR3 length: 16 amino acids. This CDR3 is CASSLFPPGTTYEQYF. Here the CDR3 DNA reads TGTGCCAGCAGTTTATTTCCTCCCGGGACTACCTACGAGCAGTACTTC.

The genes are TRBV10-3 and TRBJ2-7, with D possibly being TRBD2 (6 bases). V was pared by 4 bases and J by 2 bases, with 18 bases between. The CDR3 runs 16 residues. The germline CDR1 and CDR2 sequences are ENHRY and SYGVKD. In nucleotides, the CDR3 is TGTGCCATCAGTGTCTCTCCCGCGGGGTCCGCCTACGAGCAGTACTTC. Translating gives CAISVSPAGSAYEQYF.

The chain employs TRBV5-5 and TRBJ2-5; D may be TRBD2 (5 bases). Germline V gene lookup returns CDR1 SGHKS and CDR2 YYEKEE (reference sequence). The CDR3 consists of 14 residues. V lost 0 bases, J lost 9 bases, and 15 bases lay in between. The CDR3 is CASSLDSPSMPQYF. In DNA form, the CDR3 reads TGTGCCAGCAGCTTGGACTCCCCTAGCATGCCCCAGTACTTC.

The chain recombines TRBV9 with TRBJ2-5; 9 bases line up with TRBD2. The CDR3 contains 14 residues. The ends lost 4 bases at V and 5 bases at J; junction bases unmatched: 6. Germline V gene sequence: CDR1 SGDLS, CDR2 YYNGEE. CDR3 amino acids: CASSPRTSEETQYF. DNA for the CDR3: TGTGCCAGCAGCCCGAGGACTAGCGAGGAGACCCAGTACTTC.

This rearrangement joins TRBV9 to TRBJ1-4; the match to TRBD1 covers 7 bases. The V gene's germline CDR1 is SGDLS and CDR2 YYNGEE. The CDR3 runs to 15 residues. J was trimmed by 7 bases and V by 4 bases; bases with no gene match: 10. CDR3 loop: CASSQRQGVGEKLFF. Here the CDR3 DNA reads TGTGCCAGCAGCCAGCGACAGGGCGTGGGTGAAAAACTGTTTTTT.

This chain uses TRBV5-1 with TRBJ1-2; D is possibly TRBD1 (5 bases). This CDR3 contains 16 residues. V was clipped by 0 bases and J by 8 bases, with 20 bases between them. The germline V gene encodes CDR1 SGHRS and CDR2 YFSETQ. The CDR3 is CASSLEQGGRSDGYTF. CDR3 bases: TGCGCCAGCAGCTTGGAGCAGGGAGGGAGGTCGGACGGCTACACCTTC.

The rearrangement links TRBV11-1 to TRBJ1-1; D is ambiguous. V was cut by 4 bases and J by 5 bases, with 17 bases left in between. CDR3 length equals 15 residues. Germline assignment: CDR1 SGHAT and CDR2 FQDESV (reference sequence). The CDR3 coding sequence is TGTGCCAGCAGCTCATGGATGAGGGCCGGGACTGAAGCTTTCTTT. Translated: CASSSWMRAGTEAFF. Together with reference TRBV11-1 and TRBJ1-1, the CDR3 gives the full variable domain: EAEVAQSPRYKITEKSQAVAFWCDPISGHATLYWYRQILGQGPELLVQFQDESVVDDSQLPKDRFSAERLKGVDSTLKIQPAELGDSAMYLCASSSWMRAGTEAFFGQGTRLTVV.

The genes are TRBV28 and TRBJ2-1; D is unresolved. Trimming left V 3 bases short and J 5 bases short, with 11 bases between. The germline V gene encodes CDR1 MDHEN and CDR2 SYDVKM. The length of the CDR3 is 14 residues. In nucleotides, the CDR3 is TGTGCCAGCAGTTTTCGAGACGGCAACAATGAGCAGTTCTTC. This gives the protein CASSFRDGNNEQFF.

The chain uses TRBV5-1 and TRBJ2-1; D perhaps matches TRBD2 (6 bases). The germline CDR1 and CDR2 sequences are SGHRS and YFSETQ. Trimming took off 8 bases at V and 5 bases at J, with 17 bases between the two ends. The CDR3 sequence is 14 residues long. CDR3 loop: CASSRGSGHNEQFF. CDR3 sequence (DNA): TGCGCCAGTTCTCGTGGGAGCGGGCACAATGAGCAGTTCTTC.

The chain has TRBV2 and TRBJ1-5; TRBD1 is a possible D gene (6 bases). Germline CDR1 is SNHLY and CDR2 is FYNNEI. The V end lost 4 bases, the J end lost 3 bases, and 10 bases lay between the germline ends. The CDR3 totals 14 residues. The CDR3, as DNA: TGTGCCAGCAGTGGCGACAGGATCAATCAGCCCCAGCATTTT. This gives the protein CASSGDRINQPQHF.

CDR3 in amino acids: CASSSGTRAATNEKLFF. For the CDR3, the DNA is TGTGCCAGCAGCTCCGGAACCCGGGCCGCAACTAATGAAAAACTGTTTTTT. The V call is TRBV5-5, the J call TRBJ1-4; D ambiguous. The CDR3 runs to 17 residues. Trimming removed 3 bases from V and 0 bases from J, with 15 bases in between. Germline V gives CDR1 SGHKS, CDR2 YYEKEE (reference sequence).

The rearrangement joins TRBV9 to TRBJ2-7, with 9 bases aligning to TRBD2. The germline V gene encodes CDR1 SGDLS and CDR2 YYNGEE. Trimming removed 2 bases from V and 2 bases from J; junction bases left unmatched: 5. The CDR3 length is 15 residues. CDR3 sequence reads: CASSVGSGSPYEQYF. The CDR3 nucleotides are TGTGCCAGCAGCGTCGGTAGCGGGAGCCCCTACGAGCAGTACTTC.

The rearrangement uses TRBV7-9 and TRBJ2-7, with 7 bases that match TRBD1. In germline, CDR1 is SEHNR, CDR2 FQNEAQ (reference sequence). V lost 4 bases, J lost 1 base, and 7 bases stayed unmatched. This CDR3 is built from 15 residues. The CDR3 is CASSWLGTASYEQYF. Here the CDR3 DNA reads TGTGCCAGCAGCTGGTTGGGGACAGCGTCCTACGAGCAGTACTTC.

This clone was detected once. This sequence joins TRBV18 and TRBJ2-3, with 10 bases matching TRBD2. J was trimmed by 6 bases and V by 8 bases; bases with no gene match: 14. CDR1 is KGHSH, CDR2 LQKENI, per germline. The CDR3 is 16 residues long. The CDR3 DNA reads TGTGCCAGCGCACGCTCGGCTAGCGGGAGTTGGGATACGCAGTATTTT. Amino acids: CASARSASGSWDTQYF. The whole variable domain, remainder taken from reference TRBV18 and TRBJ2-3, is NAGVMQNPRHLVRRRGQEARLRCSPMKGHSHVYWYRQLPEEGLKFMVYLQKENIIDESGMPKERFSAEFPKEGPSILRIQQVVRGDSAAYFCASARSASGSWDTQYFGPGTRLTVL.

The rearrangement links TRBV18 to TRBJ1-5; D unresolved. Germline CDR1 KGHSH, CDR2 LQKENI. The CDR3 has 14 amino acids. V lost 6 bases and J lost 3, with 12 bases in between. Here the CDR3 DNA reads TGTGCCAGCTCCCGGACTGATTACAATCAGCCCCAGCATTTT. This codes for CASSRTDYNQPQHF. Using reference TRBV18 and TRBJ1-5 for the parts outside the CDR3, the full variable domain is NAGVMQNPRHLVRRRGQEARLRCSPMKGHSHVYWYRQLPEEGLKFMVYLQKENIIDESGMPKERFSAEFPKEGPSILRIQQVVRGDSAAYFCASSRTDYNQPQHFGDGTRLSIL.

This chain joins TRBV4-2 and TRBJ2-1; 9 bases are shared with TRBD1. The CDR3 loop spans 15 amino acids. Germline V gene sequence: CDR1 LGHNA, CDR2 YNFKEQ. Trimming at V came to 4 bases and at J to 6 bases, leaving 7 bases not matched to a gene. This chain's CDR3 is CASSPDRGVFNEQFF. CDR3 DNA sequence: TGTGCCAGCAGCCCGGACAGGGGAGTGTTCAATGAGCAGTTCTTC.

The V call is TRBV9, the J call TRBJ1-3; 9 nucleotides align to TRBD1. Germline V gene lookup returns CDR1 SGDLS and CDR2 YYNGEE. J lost 2 bases, V lost 4 bases, and 10 bases had no gene match. The CDR3 has 17 amino acids. As DNA, the CDR3 is TGTGCCAGCAGCCAATCCTACAGGGGGCAGGCTGGAAACACCATATATTTT. Translation gives CASSQSYRGQAGNTIYF.

This chain connects TRBV28 to TRBJ2-1, with D uncertain. Trimming removed 4 bases at V and 9 bases at J, with 7 bases between. The CDR3 covers 11 residues. Germline assignment: CDR1 MDHEN and CDR2 SYDVKM. The CDR3: CASSSSSEQFF. In DNA, the CDR3 is TGTGCCAGCAGTTCGAGTAGTGAGCAGTTCTTC. The full variable domain, in which reference TRBV28 and TRBJ2-1 provide the parts outside the CDR3, is DVKVTQSSRYLVKRTGEKVFLECVQDMDHENMFWYRQDPGLGLRLIYFSYDVKMKEKGDIPEGYSVSREKKERFSLILESASTNQTSMYLCASSSSSEQFFGPGTRLTVL.

The rearrangement links TRBV11-2 to TRBJ1-5; no firm D call. Germline values: CDR1 SGHAT, CDR2 FQNNGV. The V end lost 1 base, the J end lost 7 bases, and 8 bases lay between the germline ends. CDR3 length: 13 amino acids. CDR3 sequence reads: CASSLGVDQPQHF. CDR3 bases: TGTGCCAGCAGCTTAGGGGTAGACCAGCCCCAGCATTTT. The variable domain in full, completed from reference TRBV11-2 and TRBJ1-5, reads EAGVAQSPRYKIIEKRQSVAFWCNPISGHATLYWYQQILGQGPKLLIQFQNNGVVDDSQLPKDRFSAERLKGVDSTLKIQPAKLEDSAVYLCASSLGVDQPQHFGDGTRLSIL.

The rearrangement joins TRBV25-1 to TRBJ2-2; D remains unclear. With 4 bases removed from V and 6 bases from J, the gap between germline ends came to 12 bases. CDR1 is MGHDK, CDR2 SYGVNS, per germline. The CDR3 spans 14 residues. In DNA, the CDR3 is TGTGCCAGCAGTGGAAGGCCCGAGGCCGGGGAGCTGTTTTTT. Protein sequence: CASSGRPEAGELFF.

The gene calls are TRBV7-2 and TRBJ1-2, with D unresolved. The V end lost 6 bases, the J end lost 4 bases, and 15 bases lay between the germline ends. This CDR3 is 14 amino acids long. The germline V gene encodes CDR1 SGHTA and CDR2 FQGNSA. The CDR3 nucleotides read TGTGCCAGCAGTGCCCCGGGGAAACGCTATGGCTACACCTTC. Translated: CASSAPGKRYGYTF.

This chain links TRBV18 with TRBJ2-3; D may be TRBD1 (5 bases). Trimming pared 6 bases from V and 4 bases from J, leaving 11 bases between. This CDR3 has 13 residues. Looked up from germline, CDR1 is KGHSH and CDR2 is LQKENI. Here the CDR3 DNA reads TGTGCCAGCTCGCAGTCAGGGCCAGATACGCAGTATTTT. Translating it yields CASSQSGPDTQYF.

The chain joins TRBV30 to TRBJ1-4, with no clear D. Trimming removed 0 bases at V and 10 bases at J, with 12 bases between. This CDR3 has 13 amino acids. Per germline, CDR1 GTSNPN and CDR2 SVGIG (reference sequence). The CDR3 nucleotides read TGTGCCTGGAGTGTAAGAGGGTGGGGAAAACTGTTTTTT. Translation: CAWSVRGWGKLFF.

The chain couples TRBV21-1 to TRBJ2-5. TRBV21-1 is classified as a pseudogene. This CDR3 contains 13 residues. CDR3 region: CASSREGGKTQYF. The CDR3 region has the DNA TGTGCCAGCAGCAGAGAGGGGGGCAAGACCCAGTACTTC.

This clone was seen only once. The chain is built from TRBV5-8 and TRBJ1-2; TRBD1 is a possible D gene (6 bases). V lost 4 bases, J lost 0 bases, and 19 bases lay in between. Germline assignment: CDR1 SGHTS and CDR2 YDEGEE. The CDR3 spans 17 residues. The CDR3 loop reads CASSLYPRTASNYGYTF. CDR3 DNA sequence: TGTGCCAGCAGCCTGTACCCCCGGACAGCGTCTAACTATGGCTACACCTTC.

This chain connects TRBV2 to TRBJ2-1; 10 bases agree with TRBD2. CDR1 SNHLY and CDR2 FYNNEI come from the germline V gene. CDR3 length: 13 amino acids. Trimming removed 8 bases from V and 9 bases from J; junction bases left unmatched: 7. The CDR3 spells CASLLLAGVEQFF. The CDR3 nucleotides read TGTGCCAGCCTTTTGCTAGCGGGAGTTGAGCAGTTCTTC.

The chain employs TRBV2 and TRBJ1-1; weak D call: TRBD1 (5 bases). V lost 2 bases to trimming and J lost 5 bases, with 9 bases between them. Germline loops: CDR1 SNHLY, CDR2 FYNNEI. The CDR3 extends over 13 amino acids. The CDR3 bases are TGTGCCAGCAGTGAATCCGGGGGAACTGAAGCTTTCTTT. Encoded protein: CASSESGGTEAFF.

The gene calls are TRBV7-2 and TRBJ2-5, with 14 bases fitting TRBD2. Germline CDR1 and CDR2: SGHTA and FQGNSA. Trimming cost V 4 bases and J 3 bases; bases outside gene matches: 4. CDR3 length equals 16 residues. In DNA, the CDR3 is TGTGCCAGCAGCTCTCGACTAGCGGGAGGGAAAGAGACCCAGTACTTC. Amino acid sequence: CASSSRLAGGKETQYF.

This chain joins TRBV7-2 and TRBJ1-1; D is possibly TRBD1 (5 bases). Trimming removed 2 bases at V and 4 bases at J, with 14 bases between. Germline V gives CDR1 SGHTA, CDR2 FQGNSA. CDR3 length equals 15 residues. DNA for the CDR3: TGTGCCAGCAGCTTACGGGCAGGGCCGGGCACTGAAGCTTTCTTT. This translates into CASSLRAGPGTEAFF.